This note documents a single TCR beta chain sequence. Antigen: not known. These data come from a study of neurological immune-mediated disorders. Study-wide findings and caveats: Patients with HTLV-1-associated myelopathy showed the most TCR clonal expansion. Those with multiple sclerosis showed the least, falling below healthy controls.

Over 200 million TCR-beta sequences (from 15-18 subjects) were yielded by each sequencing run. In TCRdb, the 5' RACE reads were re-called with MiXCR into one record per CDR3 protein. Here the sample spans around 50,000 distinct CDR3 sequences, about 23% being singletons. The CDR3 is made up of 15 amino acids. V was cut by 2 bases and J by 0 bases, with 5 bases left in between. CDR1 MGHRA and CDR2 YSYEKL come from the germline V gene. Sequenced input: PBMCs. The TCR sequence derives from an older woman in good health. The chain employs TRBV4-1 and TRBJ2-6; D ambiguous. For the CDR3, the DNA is TGCGCCAGCAGCCAACGAGGCTCTGGGGCCAACGTCCTGACTTTC. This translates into CASSQRGSGANVLTF.